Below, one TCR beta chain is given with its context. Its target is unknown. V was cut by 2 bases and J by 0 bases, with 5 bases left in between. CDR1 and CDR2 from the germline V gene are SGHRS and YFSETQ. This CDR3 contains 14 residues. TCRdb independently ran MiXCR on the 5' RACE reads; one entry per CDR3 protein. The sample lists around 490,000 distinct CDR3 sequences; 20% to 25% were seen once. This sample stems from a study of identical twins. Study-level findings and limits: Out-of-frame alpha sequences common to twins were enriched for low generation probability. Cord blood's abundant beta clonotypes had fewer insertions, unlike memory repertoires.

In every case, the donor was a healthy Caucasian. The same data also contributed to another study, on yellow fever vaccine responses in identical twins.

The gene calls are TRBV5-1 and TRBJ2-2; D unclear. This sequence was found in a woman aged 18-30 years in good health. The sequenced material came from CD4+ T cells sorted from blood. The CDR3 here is CASSFTANTGELFF. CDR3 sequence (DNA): TGCGCCAGCAGCTTTACCGCGAACACCGGGGAGCTGTTTTTT.